Following are 14 T cell receptor beta chains from one sample sequenced in a study of blood T cell repertoires in COVID-19. Sequenced by immunoSEQ multiplex PCR; TCRdb stores in-frame clones only, minus some. The data hold 95,000 to 150,000 clones, with around 80% observed a single time. Material: peripheral blood. Source of these receptors: a man aged 40-55 years with active or convalescent COVID-19.

This clone was detected ten times or more. V gene TRBV6-5 combines with J gene TRBJ1-1, with D possibly matching TRBD1 (6 bases). Germline CDR1 reads MNHEY; CDR2 reads SVGAGI. This CDR3 is built from 14 residues. The germline V and J ends were trimmed by 7 bases and 2 bases, with 14 bases remaining between them. As DNA, the CDR3 is TGTGCCAGCACCCAAGGACAGCCTAACACTGAAGCTTTCTTT. This codes for CASTQGQPNTEAFF.

The chain has TRBV30 and TRBJ1-5, with no clear D. In germline, CDR1 is GTSNPN, CDR2 SVGIG (reference sequence). The CDR3 is made up of 14 amino acids. Trimming pared 7 bases from V and 0 bases from J, leaving 13 bases between. CDR3 bases: TGTGCCTTCTCGACGGAGATTAGCAATCAGCCCCAGCATTTT. Translating it yields CAFSTEISNQPQHF. Filled out from reference TRBV30 and TRBJ1-5, the complete variable domain reads SQTIHQWPATLVQPVGSPLSLECTVEGTSNPNLYWYRQAAGRGLQLLFYSVGIGQISSEVPQNLSASRPQDRQFILSSKKLLLSDSGFYLCAFSTEISNQPQHFGDGTRLSIL.

The rearrangement links TRBV12-5 to TRBJ1-2; 7 bases fit TRBD1. Germline V lookup: CDR1 LGHNT, CDR2 FRNRAP. Trimming at V came to 5 bases and at J to 4 bases, leaving 7 bases not matched to a gene. This CDR3 has 14 amino acids. CDR3 sequence: CASGLPRGAYGYTF. The DNA of the CDR3 is TGTGCTAGTGGTCTACCCAGGGGGGCCTATGGCTACACCTTC.

This chain uses TRBV9 with TRBJ1-4; no definite D call. This CDR3 has 13 residues. Germline loops: CDR1 SGDLS, CDR2 YYNGEE. With 4 bases removed from V and 8 bases from J, the gap between germline ends came to 12 bases. DNA for the CDR3: TGTGCCAGCAGCATAGAGCCTCTAGAAAAACTGTTTTTT. Its protein is CASSIEPLEKLFF.

The sample holds a few counts of this clone. This chain joins TRBV15 and TRBJ1-6; the D gene is possibly TRBD1 (6 bases). This CDR3 has 16 residues. V gave up 0 bases and J gave up 7 bases, with 13 bases separating them. Germline V lookup: CDR1 LNHNV, CDR2 YYDKDF (reference sequence). The CDR3 here is CATSRDGGAKNSPLHF. Here the CDR3 DNA reads TGTGCCACCAGCAGAGATGGGGGGGCAAAGAATTCACCCCTCCACTTT.

The rearrangement uses TRBV28 and TRBJ1-2, with 8 bases that match TRBD1. This CDR3 has 17 residues. Losses at the gene ends were 5 bases for V and 0 bases for J; bases not matched to a gene: 11. Germline lookup yields CDR1 MDHEN and CDR2 SYDVKM. The CDR3 nucleotides are TGTGCCAGCAGTCGCCGGGACAGGAGTAGATCTAACTATGGCTACACCTTC. This sequence encodes CASSRRDRSRSNYGYTF.

CDR3 sequence (DNA): TGCGCCAGCAGCCAAGACCCAGGACTGCGTTCCTCTGGAAACACCATATATTTT. Translating it yields CASSQDPGLRSSGNTIYF. The chain uses TRBV4-3 and TRBJ1-3; D unclear. The CDR3 is 18 amino acids. CDR1 and CDR2 from the germline V gene are LGHNA and YSLEER. The V and J ends lost 0 bases and 0 bases respectively, with 15 bases between them.

This rearrangement joins TRBV9 to TRBJ2-3; 10 bases match TRBD2. Trimming removed 0 bases from V and 2 bases from J; junction bases left unmatched: 3. The CDR3 runs 16 residues. Germline assignment: CDR1 SGDLS and CDR2 YYNGEE. CDR3 DNA: TGTGCCAGCAGCGTAGGGACTAGCGGACCCACAGATACGCAGTATTTT. It encodes CASSVGTSGPTDTQYF.

The rearrangement joins TRBV25-1 to TRBJ1-3; TRBD1 might be the D (5 bases). Trimming took off 2 bases at V and 0 bases at J, with 8 bases between the two ends. The CDR3 contains 15 residues. Germline lookup yields CDR1 MGHDK and CDR2 SYGVNS. The CDR3 region is CASSELGHSGNTIYF. CDR3 coding DNA: TGTGCCAGCAGTGAACTCGGACACTCTGGAAACACCATATATTTT. Drawing the rest from reference TRBV25-1 and TRBJ1-3, the complete variable domain is EADIYQTPRYLVIGTGKKITLECSQTMGHDKMYWYQQDPGMELHLIHYSYGVNSTEKGDLSSESTVSRIRTEHFPLTLESARPSHTSQYLCASSELGHSGNTIYFGEGSWLTVV.

The genes are TRBV5-1 and TRBJ2-3, with 14 bases that match TRBD2. V shed 4 bases, J shed 3 bases, and the junction held 4 bases outside the gene matches. Germline CDR1 SGHRS, CDR2 YFSETQ. The CDR3 sequence is 16 residues long. The CDR3, as DNA: TGCGCCAGCAGCCTGGGACTAGCGGGAGTAACAGATACGCAGTATTTT. This sequence encodes CASSLGLAGVTDTQYF.

This clone has only one observation. The chain joins TRBV29-1 to TRBJ2-7, with a tentative D call TRBD1 (5 bases). CDR3 length: 13 amino acids. CDR1 is SQVTM, CDR2 ANQGSEA, per germline. Trimming took 7 bases from V and 3 from J, leaving 16 bases between them. The CDR3 region is CSALGQPNYEQYF. CDR3 coding DNA: TGCAGCGCTCTGGGGCAGCCGAACTACGAGCAGTACTTC.

The chain combines TRBV6-6 with TRBJ2-7, with D possibly TRBD1 on 6 matching bases. There are 14 residues in the CDR3. Germline V gene sequence: CDR1 MNHNY, CDR2 SVGAGI (reference sequence). The ends were cut back, 6 bases at V and 1 base at J, with 13 bases in the middle. CDR3 protein: CASSRTGMSYEQYF. CDR3 sequence (DNA): TGTGCCAGCAGCAGAACAGGGATGTCCTACGAGCAGTACTTC.

This chain joins TRBV7-9 and TRBJ1-5; D remains ambiguous. CDR1 and CDR2 from the germline V gene are SEHNR and FQNEAQ (reference sequence). There are 14 residues in the CDR3. Between the trimmed V and J ends, which lost 5 bases and 9 bases, there was a span of 17 bases. Here the CDR3 DNA reads TGTGCCAGCAGCCCCGGGGAAGGCTTTAGGCCCCAGCATTTT. This encodes CASSPGEGFRPQHF.

The chain combines TRBV20-1 with TRBJ2-3; D remains ambiguous. Between the trimmed V and J ends, which lost 4 bases and 2 bases, there was a span of 4 bases. CDR1 is DFQATT, CDR2 SNEGSKA, per germline (reference sequence). This CDR3 contains 11 residues. The CDR3 DNA reads TGCAGTGCTACTATCACAGATACGCAGTATTTT. Amino acids: CSATITDTQYF.